What follows describes a single TCR beta chain. The entry originates in a study of blood T cell repertoires in COVID-19. The table came from immunoSEQ multiplex PCR; TCRdb's copy has only in-frame clones and leaves some out. The repertoire holds about 82,000 clones, with around 83% as singletons. This CDR3 has 16 amino acids. CDR1 is MDHEN and CDR2 is SYDVKM in the germline V gene. Trimming took 2 bases from V and 4 from J, leaving 17 bases between them. The genes are TRBV28 and TRBJ1-1; a possible D gene is TRBD1 (5 bases). The sequence came from a woman in her sixties or seventies with acute or convalescent COVID-19. The sequencing input was peripheral blood. The CDR3 DNA reads TGTGCCAGCAGTTTACTGGCGGGGGGAGGCGGCACTGAAGCTTTCTTT. Residues: CASSLLAGGGGTEAFF.